This TCR beta chain was profiled in a study of blood T cell repertoires in COVID-19. At the level of the study: Some COVID-19 samples were acute and others convalescent; all came from the United States, Italy and Spain.

CDR1 and CDR2 (germline): LNHDA, SQIVND (reference sequence). The CDR3 is 14 residues long. Trimming removed 5 bases from V and 1 base from J, with 11 bases in between. The protocol was immunoSEQ multiplex PCR, while the TCRdb copy is restricted to in-frame clones and leaves out a portion. Of about 85,000 clones listed, roughly 85% were seen once; the top ten hold 5% to 6.5%. The TCR was taken from a man aged 55 to 69 with acute or convalescent COVID-19. Material: peripheral blood. The V call is TRBV19, the J call TRBJ1-1; TRBD1 is a possible D gene (6 bases). The CDR3 region has the DNA TGTGCCAGTAGTTACAGGGTTCAGAACACTGAAGCTTTCTTT. Residues: CASSYRVQNTEAFF.